Here is one T cell receptor beta chain with its context. Sequenced by immunoSEQ multiplex PCR; TCRdb stores in-frame clones only, minus some. In the table there are roughly 350,000 clones, about 87% of which are singletons. This sample is drawn from a study of blood T cell repertoires in COVID-19. On the study more broadly: T cells, B-cell-depleted T cells, or PBMCs supplied cDNA or gDNA.

In germline, CDR1 is MNHEY, CDR2 SVGAGI. J lost 2 bases, V lost 6 bases, and 7 bases had no gene match. CDR3 length: 15 residues. The chain recombines TRBV6-5 with TRBJ2-3; 8 bases fit TRBD1. This sequence originates from a woman aged 50 to 60 with COVID-19, enrolled during active disease. Material: peripheral blood. The CDR3 is CASSRRGQDTDTQYF. The CDR3 DNA follows: TGTGCCAGCAGCCGCAGGGGGCAAGACACAGATACGCAGTATTTT.